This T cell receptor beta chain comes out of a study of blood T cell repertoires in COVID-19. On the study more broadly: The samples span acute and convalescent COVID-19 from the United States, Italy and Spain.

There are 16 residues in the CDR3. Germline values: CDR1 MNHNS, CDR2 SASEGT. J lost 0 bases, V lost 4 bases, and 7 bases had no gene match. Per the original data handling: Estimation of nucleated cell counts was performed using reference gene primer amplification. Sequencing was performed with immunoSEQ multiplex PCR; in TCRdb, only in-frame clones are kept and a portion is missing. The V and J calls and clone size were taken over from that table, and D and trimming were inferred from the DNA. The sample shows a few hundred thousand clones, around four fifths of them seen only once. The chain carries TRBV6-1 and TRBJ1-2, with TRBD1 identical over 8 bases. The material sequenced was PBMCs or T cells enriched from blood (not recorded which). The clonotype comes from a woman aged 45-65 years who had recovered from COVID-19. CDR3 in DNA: TGTGCCAGCAGTGCGCAGGGGGCCACAGCTAACTATGGCTACACCTTC. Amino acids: CASSAQGATANYGYTF.